This TCR beta chain was sequenced in a study of T cell responses to AZD1222 COVID-19 vaccine (dated by TCRdb to the early 2020s). The study in broad terms: Because spike-specific TCR depth and breadth did not differ between the two schedules, AZD1222 recipients who got a second dose at roughly 4 weeks were pooled with those who got a second dose at roughly 12 weeks. Enrollment into the trials was organized by age into subgroups of 18-55, 56-69 and 70-plus years, and those subgroups contained approximately 160, 26 and 62 TCR-sequenced participants, respectively. A total of 230 to 250 trial participants underwent TCR sequencing, of whom 207 received two doses of AZD1222 and 26 received two doses of the MenACWY control vaccine. What the work shows at the level of the full study, not this receptor alone: In the small 56-69-year group, the increase in depth fell short of significance, most likely because of low power. No day 14 peak-response samples were available, so repertoires were characterized only after the peak T cell response. After two AZD1222 doses, spike-specific TCR breadth and depth were significantly higher than at day 0 and than in MenACWY recipients. Conclusions about previously exposed vaccinees are limited because only five to seven AZD1222 recipients were SARS-CoV-2 seropositive at baseline. Epitopes outside the regions mutated in the B.1.351 and B.1.1.7 variants were reportedly recognized by nearly half of the unique spike-specific TCRs. Participants were mostly white British and included more females than males, and it was suggested by the authors that clonal diversity may have been underestimated. The whole spike protein was spanned by vaccine-associated CD4 TCRs, and dominant responses were seen in regions 160-218 and 743-854.

Read against the paper, the sample's time point label means: baseline before first vaccination. Vaccinee samples came from UK trials COV001 and COV002, including a single-blind randomized controlled phase 2/3 trial of AZD1222 (ChAdOx1 nCoV-19) in healthy adults. For TCRbeta chain sequencing, PBMC samples were collected from trial participants at day 0 and at day 28 after the second dose. Note on this clone: Its recognized antigen is unknown. No clone much larger than this one lies a single base away; base qualities are absent.

The CDR3 has 14 amino acids, counting the end cysteine and phenylalanine. Of the read, only the CDR3 DNA is kept; its 42 bases are in frame from base 1. V and J are truncated by 8 bases and 4 bases respectively, leaving an intervening sequence of 15 bases. CDR1 and CDR2 are drawn from the germline V gene: ENHRY, SYGVKD. The CDR3 regions of human TCRbeta chains were analyzed by immunosequencing. Per the source publication's procedure: Repertoire TCRs were matched against a reference library of SARS-CoV-2-specific TCRs generated with the MIRA antigen-specificity platform. Breadth meant the fraction of unique TCRs that were SARS-CoV-2-associated, whereas depth meant the fraction of total T cells that were SARS-CoV-2-associated. Using the MIRA data, each spike-specific TCR was mapped to the spike region that the TCR reacts to and placed in a CD4 or CD8 class. Log10-transformed breadth and depth values were compared by one-way ANOVA with Sidak's multiple comparisons tests. The table was pulled from immuneACCESS by TCRdb, which kept in-frame rearrangements only. Such tables lose some clones; where checked, under half of the loss comes from unresolved V genes, and the rest has no known cause. V and J calls and clone size are given by that table; D and trimming were obtained from the DNA. The sample includes some 140,000 clones, with roughly 90% observed a single time. The ten largest account for less than 3.5% of the sample.

Sample: peripheral blood, taken on day 0 of AZD1222 vaccination. This TCR derives from an adult in good health. The chain is assembled from TRBV10-3 and TRBJ1-3; a weak D assignment points to TRBD1 (5 bases agree). CDR3 sequence: CAIALTGGGNTIYF. In nucleotide form, the sequence is TGTGCCATCGCCTTGACGGGGGGAGGAAACACCATATATTTT.